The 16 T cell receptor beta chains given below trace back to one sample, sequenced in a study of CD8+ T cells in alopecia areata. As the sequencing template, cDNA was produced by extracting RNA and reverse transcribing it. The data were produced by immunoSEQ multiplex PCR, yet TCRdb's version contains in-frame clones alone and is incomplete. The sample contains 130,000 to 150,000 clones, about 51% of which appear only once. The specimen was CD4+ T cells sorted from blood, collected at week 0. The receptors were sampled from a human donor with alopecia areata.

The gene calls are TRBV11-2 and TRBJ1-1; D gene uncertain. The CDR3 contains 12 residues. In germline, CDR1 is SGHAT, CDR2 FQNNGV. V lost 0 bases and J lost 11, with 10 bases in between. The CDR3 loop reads CASSLDRGSAFF. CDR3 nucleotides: TGTGCCAGCAGCTTAGATCGCGGGTCGGCTTTCTTT. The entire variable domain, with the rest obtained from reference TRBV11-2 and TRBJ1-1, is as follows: EAGVAQSPRYKIIEKRQSVAFWCNPISGHATLYWYQQILGQGPKLLIQFQNNGVVDDSQLPKDRFSAERLKGVDSTLKIQPAKLEDSAVYLCASSLDRGSAFFGQGTRLTVV.

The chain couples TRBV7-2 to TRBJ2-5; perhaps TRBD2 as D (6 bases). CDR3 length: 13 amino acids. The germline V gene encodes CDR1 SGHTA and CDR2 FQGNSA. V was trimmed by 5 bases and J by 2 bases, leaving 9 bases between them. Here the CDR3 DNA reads TGTGCCAGCAGCCGGGGACTGCAAGAGACCCAGTACTTC. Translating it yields CASSRGLQETQYF.

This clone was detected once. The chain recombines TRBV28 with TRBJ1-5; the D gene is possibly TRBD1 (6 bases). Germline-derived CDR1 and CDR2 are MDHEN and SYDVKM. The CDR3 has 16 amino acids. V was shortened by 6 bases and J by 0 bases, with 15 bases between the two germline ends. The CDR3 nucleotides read TGTGCCAGCAGGGGGGACAAGAGCTATAGCAATCAGCCCCAGCATTTT. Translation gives CASRGDKSYSNQPQHF.

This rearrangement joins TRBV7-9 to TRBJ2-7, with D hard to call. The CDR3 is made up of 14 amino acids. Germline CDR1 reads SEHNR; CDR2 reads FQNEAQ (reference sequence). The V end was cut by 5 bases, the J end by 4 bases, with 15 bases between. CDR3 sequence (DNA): TGTGCCAGCAGCCCGGGTCCCCCGTTGTACGAGCAGTACTTC. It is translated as CASSPGPPLYEQYF.

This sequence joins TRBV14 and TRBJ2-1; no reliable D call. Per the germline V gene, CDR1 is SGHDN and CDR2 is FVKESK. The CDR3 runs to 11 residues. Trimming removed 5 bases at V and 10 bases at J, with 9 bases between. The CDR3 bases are TGTGCCAGCAGCGTAAGATCCGAGCAGTTCTTC. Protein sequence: CASSVRSEQFF.

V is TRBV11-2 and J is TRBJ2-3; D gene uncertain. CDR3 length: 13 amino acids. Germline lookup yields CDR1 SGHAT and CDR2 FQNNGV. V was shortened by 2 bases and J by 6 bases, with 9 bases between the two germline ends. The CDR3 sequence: CASSLRLTDTQYF. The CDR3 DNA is TGTGCCAGCAGCTTAAGGCTCACGGATACGCAGTATTTT.

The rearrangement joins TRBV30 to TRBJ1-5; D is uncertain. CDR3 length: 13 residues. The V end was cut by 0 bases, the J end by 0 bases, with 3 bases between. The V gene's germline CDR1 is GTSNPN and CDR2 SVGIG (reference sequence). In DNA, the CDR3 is TGTGCCTGGAGTGTACATAGCAATCAGCCCCAGCATTTT. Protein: CAWSVHSNQPQHF.

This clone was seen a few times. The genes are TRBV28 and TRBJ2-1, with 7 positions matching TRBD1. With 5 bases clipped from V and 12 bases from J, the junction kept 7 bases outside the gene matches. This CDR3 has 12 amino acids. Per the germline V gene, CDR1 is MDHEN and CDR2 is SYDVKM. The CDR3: CASSILQGRQFF. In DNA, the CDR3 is TGTGCCAGCAGTATCCTACAGGGGCGGCAGTTCTTC. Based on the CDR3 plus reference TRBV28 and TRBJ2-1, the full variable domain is DVKVTQSSRYLVKRTGEKVFLECVQDMDHENMFWYRQDPGLGLRLIYFSYDVKMKEKGDIPEGYSVSREKKERFSLILESASTNQTSMYLCASSILQGRQFFGPGTRLTVL.

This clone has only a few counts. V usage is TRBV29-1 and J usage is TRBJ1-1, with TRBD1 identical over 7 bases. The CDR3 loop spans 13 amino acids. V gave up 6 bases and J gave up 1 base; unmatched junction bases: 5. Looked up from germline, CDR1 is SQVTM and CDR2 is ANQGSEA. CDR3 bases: TGCAGCGTCGACGACAGGGCGAACACTGAAGCTTTCTTT. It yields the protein CSVDDRANTEAFF. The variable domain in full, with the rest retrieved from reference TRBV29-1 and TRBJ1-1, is SAVISQKPSRDICQRGTSLTIQCQVDSQVTMMFWYRQQPGQSLTLIATANQGSEATYESGFVIDKFPISRPNLTFSTLTVSNMSPEDSSIYLCSVDDRANTEAFFGQGTRLTVV.

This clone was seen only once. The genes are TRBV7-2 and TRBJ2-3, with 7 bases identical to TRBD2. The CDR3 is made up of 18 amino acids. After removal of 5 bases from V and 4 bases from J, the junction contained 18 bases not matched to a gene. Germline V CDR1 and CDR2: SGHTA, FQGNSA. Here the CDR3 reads CASSRQSRVAGVADTQYF. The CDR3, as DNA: TGTGCCAGCAGCCGACAATCCAGGGTCGCGGGAGTAGCAGATACGCAGTATTTT.

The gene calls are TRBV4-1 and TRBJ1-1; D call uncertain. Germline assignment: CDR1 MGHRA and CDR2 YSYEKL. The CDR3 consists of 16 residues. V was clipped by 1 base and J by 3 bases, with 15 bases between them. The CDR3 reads CASSQVDLLFYTEAFF. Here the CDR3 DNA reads TGCGCCAGCAGCCAAGTTGACTTGCTGTTCTACACTGAAGCTTTCTTT.

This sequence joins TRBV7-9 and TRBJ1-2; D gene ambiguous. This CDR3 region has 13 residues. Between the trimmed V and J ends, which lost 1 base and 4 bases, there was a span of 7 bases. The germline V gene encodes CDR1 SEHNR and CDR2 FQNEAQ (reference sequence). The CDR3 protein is CASSLGQTYGYTF. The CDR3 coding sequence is TGTGCCAGCAGCTTAGGCCAAACCTATGGCTACACCTTC.

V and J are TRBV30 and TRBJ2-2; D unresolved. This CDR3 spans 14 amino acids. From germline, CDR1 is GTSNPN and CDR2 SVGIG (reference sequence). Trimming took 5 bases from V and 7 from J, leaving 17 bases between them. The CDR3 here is CAWAIGLPGGELFF. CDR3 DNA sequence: TGTGCCTGGGCCATCGGTCTTCCCGGCGGGGAGCTGTTTTTT.

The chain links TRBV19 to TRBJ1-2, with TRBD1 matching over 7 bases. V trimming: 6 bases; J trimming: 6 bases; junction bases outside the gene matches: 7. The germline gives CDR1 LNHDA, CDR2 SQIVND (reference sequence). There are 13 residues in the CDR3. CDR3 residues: CASRMDRLHGYTF. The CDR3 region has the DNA TGTGCCAGTAGGATGGACAGGCTCCATGGCTACACCTTC.

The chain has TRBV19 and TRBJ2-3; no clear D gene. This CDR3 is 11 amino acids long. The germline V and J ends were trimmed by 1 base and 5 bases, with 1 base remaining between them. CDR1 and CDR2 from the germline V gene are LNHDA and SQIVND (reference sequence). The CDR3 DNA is TGTGCCAGTAGTATAGGAGATACGCAGTATTTT. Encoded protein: CASSIGDTQYF. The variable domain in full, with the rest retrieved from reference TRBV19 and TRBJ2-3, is DGGITQSPKYLFRKEGQNVTLSCEQNLNHDAMYWYRQDPGQGLRLIYYSQIVNDFQKGDIAEGYSVSREKKESFPLTVTSAQKNPTAFYLCASSIGDTQYFGPGTRLTVL.

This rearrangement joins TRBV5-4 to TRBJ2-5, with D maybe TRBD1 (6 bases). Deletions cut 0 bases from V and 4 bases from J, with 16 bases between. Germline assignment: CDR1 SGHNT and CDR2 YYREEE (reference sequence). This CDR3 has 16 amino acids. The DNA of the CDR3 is TGTGCCAGCAGCTTGGGCGCAGGGGCTAGTGGAGAGACCCAGTACTTC. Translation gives CASSLGAGASGETQYF.